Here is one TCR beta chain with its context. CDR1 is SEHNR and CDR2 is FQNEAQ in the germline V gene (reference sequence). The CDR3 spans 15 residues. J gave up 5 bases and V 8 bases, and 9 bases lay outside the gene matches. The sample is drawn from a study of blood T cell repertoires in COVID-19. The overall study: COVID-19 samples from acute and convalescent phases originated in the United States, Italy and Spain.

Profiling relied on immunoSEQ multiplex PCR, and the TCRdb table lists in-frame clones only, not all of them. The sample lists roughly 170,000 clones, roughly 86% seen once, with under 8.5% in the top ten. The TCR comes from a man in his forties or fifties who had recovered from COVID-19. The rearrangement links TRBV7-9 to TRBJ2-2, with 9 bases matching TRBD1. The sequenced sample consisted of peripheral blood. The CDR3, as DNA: TGTGCCAGCCGACGGGACAGGGAAATTACCGGGGAGCTGTTTTTT. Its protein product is CASRRDREITGELFF.